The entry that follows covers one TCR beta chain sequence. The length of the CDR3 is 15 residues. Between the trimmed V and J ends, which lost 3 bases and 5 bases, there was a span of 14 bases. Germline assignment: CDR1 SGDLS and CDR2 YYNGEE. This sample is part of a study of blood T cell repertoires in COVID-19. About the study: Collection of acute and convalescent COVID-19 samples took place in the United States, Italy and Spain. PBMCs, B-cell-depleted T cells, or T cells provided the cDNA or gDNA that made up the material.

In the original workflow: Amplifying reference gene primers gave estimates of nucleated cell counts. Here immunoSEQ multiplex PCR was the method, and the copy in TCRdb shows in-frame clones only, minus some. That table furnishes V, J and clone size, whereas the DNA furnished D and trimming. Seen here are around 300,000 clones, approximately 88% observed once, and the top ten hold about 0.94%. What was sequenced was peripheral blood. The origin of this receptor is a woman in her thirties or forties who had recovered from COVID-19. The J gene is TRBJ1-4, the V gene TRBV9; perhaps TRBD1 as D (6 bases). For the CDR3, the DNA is TGTGCCAGCAGCGGACAGGCTGGCGGCAATGAAAAACTGTTTTTT. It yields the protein CASSGQAGGNEKLFF.